This T cell receptor beta chain is from a study of blood T cells in healthy people across ages. In its sample, this clonotype was seen many times. Sample-barcoded 5' priming and a J-beta primer mix drove a second PCR of roughly 6 to 12 cycles. MiXCR, run by TCRdb on the 5' RACE reads, gives a single entry per CDR3 protein. The data show around 870,000 distinct CDR3 sequences, 29% seen once. The specimen was blood. This receptor was obtained from a woman older than 75 in good health.

The CDR3 reads CASSPGALSEETQYF. The CDR3 DNA follows: TGCGCCAGCAGCCCCGGGGCGCTATCGGAGGAGACCCAGTACTTC. This chain links TRBV4-3 with TRBJ2-5, with D perhaps given as TRBD1 or TRBD2 (5 bases each). There are 15 residues in the CDR3. CDR1 and CDR2 (germline): LGHNA, YSLEER. V was shortened by 4 bases and J by 5 bases, with 17 bases between the two germline ends.